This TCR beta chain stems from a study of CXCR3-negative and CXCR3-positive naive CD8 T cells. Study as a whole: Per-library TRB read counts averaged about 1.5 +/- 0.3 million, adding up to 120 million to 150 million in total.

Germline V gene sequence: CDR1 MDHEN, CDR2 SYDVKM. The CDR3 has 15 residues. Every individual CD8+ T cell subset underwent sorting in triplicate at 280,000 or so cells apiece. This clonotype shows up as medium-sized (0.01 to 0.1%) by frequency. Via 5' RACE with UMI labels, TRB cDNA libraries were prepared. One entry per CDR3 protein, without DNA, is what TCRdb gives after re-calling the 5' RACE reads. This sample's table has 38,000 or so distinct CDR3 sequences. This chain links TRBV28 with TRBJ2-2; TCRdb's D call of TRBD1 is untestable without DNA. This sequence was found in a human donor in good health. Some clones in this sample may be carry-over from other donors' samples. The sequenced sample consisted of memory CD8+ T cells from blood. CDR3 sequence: CASSLYTGGSGELFF.